One sample yielded the 11 T cell receptor beta chains listed below, sequenced in a study of T-cell reconstitution after alpha-beta-depleted transplantation in children. During its preparation, the TCRbeta library received unique molecular identifiers. TCRdb re-called the PCR reads with MiXCR, one entry per CDR3 protein. The sample records some 590,000 distinct CDR3 sequences, 10% being singletons. Sequenced here: PBMCs from the stem cell graft donor, sampled from the stem cell graft. Receptor source: a human donor who donated a stem cell graft to a child with acute myeloid leukemia.

J is TRBJ2-5 and V is TRBV6-6; TRBD1 aligns across 7 bases. J lost 5 bases, V lost 6 bases, and 6 bases had no gene match. Germline-derived CDR1 and CDR2 are MNHNY and SVGAGI (reference sequence). The length of the CDR3 is 13 residues. CDR3 sequence reads: CASRETGKETQYF. The CDR3 DNA is TGTGCCAGCAGGGAGACAGGGAAGGAGACCCAGTACTTC.

This clonotype was seen ten or more times. The chain has TRBV20-1 and TRBJ2-3, with 13 bases lining up with TRBD2. The junction had 4 bases not matched to a gene; V was cut back by 3 bases and J by 1 base. The CDR3 covers 16 residues. The V gene's germline CDR1 is DFQATT and CDR2 SNEGSKA (reference sequence). The CDR3 reads CSASRTSGSGTDTQYF. DNA of the CDR3: TGCAGTGCTAGCAGGACTAGCGGGAGTGGCACAGATACGCAGTATTTT.

This clonotype turned up a few times. The chain joins TRBV6-5 to TRBJ1-4; D may be TRBD1 (5 bases). Looked up from germline, CDR1 is MNHEY and CDR2 is SVGAGI. Trimming took off 7 bases at V and 8 bases at J, with 11 bases between the two ends. The CDR3 length is 12 residues. The CDR3 nucleotides read TGTGCCAGCAATAGGGAGGGGGAAAAACTGTTTTTT. It is translated as CASNREGEKLFF.

The CDR3 nucleotides are TGTGCCAGTAGACGGGACAGCTGGGATGAGCAGTTCTTC. This translates into CASRRDSWDEQFF. V usage is TRBV19 and J usage is TRBJ2-1; 7 nucleotides match TRBD1. Germline V gene data show CDR1 as LNHDA and CDR2 as SQIVND (reference sequence). V was pared by 6 bases and J by 8 bases, with 7 bases of the junction left unmatched. The CDR3 runs 13 residues. The full variable domain, in which reference TRBV19 and TRBJ2-1 provide the parts outside the CDR3, is DGGITQSPKYLFRKEGQNVTLSCEQNLNHDAMYWYRQDPGQGLRLIYYSQIVNDFQKGDIAEGYSVSREKKESFPLTVTSAQKNPTAFYLCASRRDSWDEQFFGPGTRLTVL.

The gene calls are TRBV11-2 and TRBJ1-1; TRBD1 matches at 9 bases. The J segment lost 0 bases and the V segment lost 2 bases, leaving 7 bases of the junction unmatched. CDR1 is SGHAT, CDR2 FQNNGV, per germline. The CDR3 totals 17 residues. The CDR3: CASSLIGTGKMNTEAFF. The DNA of the CDR3 is TGTGCCAGCAGCTTAATCGGGACAGGGAAGATGAACACTGAAGCTTTCTTT. Complete variable domain (other parts from reference TRBV11-2 and TRBJ1-1): EAGVAQSPRYKIIEKRQSVAFWCNPISGHATLYWYQQILGQGPKLLIQFQNNGVVDDSQLPKDRFSAERLKGVDSTLKIQPAKLEDSAVYLCASSLIGTGKMNTEAFFGQGTRLTVV.

This clonotype turned up a few times. V and J are TRBV20-1 and TRBJ2-7; 10 nucleotides align to TRBD2. J was trimmed by 1 base and V by 0 bases; bases with no gene match: 15. The length of the CDR3 is 19 residues. Germline assignment: CDR1 DFQATT and CDR2 SNEGSKA (reference sequence). CDR3 loop: CSARDLVLAGDGGSYEQYF. The CDR3 coding sequence is TGCAGTGCTAGAGATTTAGTTCTAGCGGGAGATGGTGGGTCCTACGAGCAGTACTTC.

The table lists this clonotype with a few counts. The chain has TRBV10-3 and TRBJ1-1; 8 bases agree with TRBD1. Germline V gene data show CDR1 as ENHRY and CDR2 as SYGVKD. V lost 0 bases to trimming and J lost 4 bases; unmatched junction nucleotides: 4. This CDR3 has 15 amino acids. The CDR3 DNA reads TGTGCCATCAGTGAGTCGGGACAGGATGTCACTGAAGCTTTCTTT. Translating gives CAISESGQDVTEAFF.

J is TRBJ2-3 and V is TRBV18, with a weak D call TRBD2 (6 bases). The V gene lost 0 bases and the J gene lost 6 bases, with 19 bases spanning the gap. Germline values: CDR1 KGHSH, CDR2 LQKENI. The CDR3 loop spans 17 amino acids. The CDR3 loop is CASSPPKLASLRDTQYF. Here the CDR3 DNA reads TGTGCCAGCTCACCACCGAAACTAGCCTCTCTAAGGGATACGCAGTATTTT.

This clonotype was seen repeatedly, ten times or more. The CDR3 DNA is TGTGCCATCAGTGTATCCCCTGGGACAGATACGCAGTATTTT. Its protein product is CAISVSPGTDTQYF. The J gene is TRBJ2-3, the V gene TRBV10-3; D not certain. The V gene lost 4 bases and the J gene lost 3 bases, with 11 bases spanning the gap. Germline CDR1 ENHRY, CDR2 SYGVKD. CDR3 length: 14 amino acids.

The chain uses TRBV28 and TRBJ2-7; TRBD2 aligns across 13 bases. The V gene's germline CDR1 is MDHEN and CDR2 SYDVKM. The CDR3 spans 19 residues. V lost 3 bases and J lost 5; bases outside the gene matches: 16. CDR3 DNA sequence: TGTGCCAGCAGTTTGCTGACTAGCGGGAGGTCCAATTCTCTCCACGAGCAGTACTTC. Encoded protein: CASSLLTSGRSNSLHEQYF.

CDR3 coding DNA: TGTGCCAGCAGTGAATGGGGTCCTGGAAACACCATATATTTT. Encoded protein: CASSEWGPGNTIYF. The chain joins TRBV25-1 to TRBJ1-3, with D hard to call. Looked up from germline, CDR1 is MGHDK and CDR2 is SYGVNS. This CDR3 is built from 14 residues. Trimming took 1 base from V and 2 from J, leaving 6 bases between them. Filled out from reference TRBV25-1 and TRBJ1-3, the complete variable domain reads EADIYQTPRYLVIGTGKKITLECSQTMGHDKMYWYQQDPGMELHLIHYSYGVNSTEKGDLSSESTVSRIRTEHFPLTLESARPSHTSQYLCASSEWGPGNTIYFGEGSWLTVV.